This TCR beta chain was sequenced in a study of CD8+ T cells in alopecia areata. About the study: Treated patients were given oral tofacitinib, which was dosed at 5 to 10 mg twice daily. Study outcomes and limitations: Normal scalp showed lower clonality than lesional scalp, especially alopecia totalis/universalis.

Reverse transcription of extracted RNA yielded cDNA, which provided the sequencing template. The method was immunoSEQ multiplex PCR; TCRdb's version includes in-frame clones alone and lacks a portion of them. The sample yields about 180,000 clones, just under 60% seen once. The V and J ends lost 3 bases and 2 bases respectively, with 20 bases between them. The CDR3 sequence is 18 residues long. With regard to this clone: Its specificity is unknown.

This TCR came from a human donor with alopecia areata. The starting material was CD4+ T cells sorted from blood, obtained at week 0. The rearrangement links TRBV23-1 to TRBJ2-1; D gene uncertain. TRBV23-1 carries the ORF label, with uncertain function. In nucleotides, the CDR3 is TGCGCCAGCAGTCATAGTCTTCGTGACGGCGATCCCTACAATGAGCAGTTCTTC. Amino acid sequence: CASSHSLRDGDPYNEQFF.